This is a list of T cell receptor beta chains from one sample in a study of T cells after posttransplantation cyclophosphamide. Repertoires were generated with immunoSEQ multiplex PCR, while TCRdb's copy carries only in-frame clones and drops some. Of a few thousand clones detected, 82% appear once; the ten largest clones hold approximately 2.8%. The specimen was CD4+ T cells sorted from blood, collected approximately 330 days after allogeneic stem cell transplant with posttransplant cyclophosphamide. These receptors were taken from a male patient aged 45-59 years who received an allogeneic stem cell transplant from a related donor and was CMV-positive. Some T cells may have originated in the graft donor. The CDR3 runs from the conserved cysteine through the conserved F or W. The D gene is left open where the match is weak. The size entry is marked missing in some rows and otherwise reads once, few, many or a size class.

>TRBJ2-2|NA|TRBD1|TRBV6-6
CASNPGQGGTGELFF
TGTGCCAGCAACCCGGGACAGGGCGGTACCGGGGAGCTGTTTTTT
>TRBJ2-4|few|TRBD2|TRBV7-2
CASSPPGGSGIQYF
TGTGCCAGCAGCCCCCCGGGGGGTAGCGGCATTCAGTACTTC
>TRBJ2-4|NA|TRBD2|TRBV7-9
CASSLVFGGRENIQYF
TGTGCCAGCAGCTTAGTGTTTGGCGGGAGGGAAAACATTCAGTACTTC
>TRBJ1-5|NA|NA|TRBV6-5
CASSDSGFNQPQHF
TGTGCCAGCAGTGATTCAGGGTTCAATCAGCCCCAGCATTTT
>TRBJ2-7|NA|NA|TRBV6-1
CASGVGRYEQYF
TGTGCCAGCGGGGTGGGGCGTTACGAGCAGTACTTC
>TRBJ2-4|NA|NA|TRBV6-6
CASSPSGRLAKNIQYF
TGTGCCAGCAGTCCCTCCGGCAGACTAGCCAAAAACATTCAGTACTTC
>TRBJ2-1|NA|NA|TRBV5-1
CASSLRRSGNEQFF
TGCGCCAGCAGCTTGCGTAGAAGTGGTAACGAGCAGTTCTTC
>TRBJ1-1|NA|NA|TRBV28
CASSLLEGRSPFF
TGTGCCAGCAGTCTATTGGAGGGAAGGAGCCCTTTCTTT
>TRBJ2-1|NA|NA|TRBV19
CASSPRGYNEQFF
TGTGCCAGTAGCCCCCGGGGCTACAATGAGCAGTTCTTC
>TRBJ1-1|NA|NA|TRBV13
CASSLGANTEAFF
TGTGCCAGCAGCTTAGGGGCCAACACTGAAGCTTTCTTT
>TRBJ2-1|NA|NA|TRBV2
CASSDGNTGNEQFF
TGTGCCAGCAGTGACGGTAATACCGGCAATGAGCAGTTCTTC
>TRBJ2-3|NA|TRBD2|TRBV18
CASSPEREGTDTQYF
TGTGCCAGCTCACCCGAGCGGGAGGGCACAGATACGCAGTATTTT
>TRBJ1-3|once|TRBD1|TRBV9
CASSVGLGQGASGNTIYF
TGTGCCAGCAGCGTAGGATTGGGACAGGGGGCGTCTGGAAACACCATATATTTT
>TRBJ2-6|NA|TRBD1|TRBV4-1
CASSQTGTVLSGANVLTF
TGCGCCAGCAGCCAAACCGGGACAGTACTCTCTGGGGCCAACGTCCTGACTTTC
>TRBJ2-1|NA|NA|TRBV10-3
CAISERHTLQFF
TGTGCCATCAGTGAAAGACACACTCTGCAGTTCTTC
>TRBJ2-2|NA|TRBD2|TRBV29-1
CSAAAGGLPGELFF
TGCAGCGCCGCGGCGGGAGGGCTCCCCGGGGAGCTGTTTTTT
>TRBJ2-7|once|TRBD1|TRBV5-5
CASSRQGGAEQYF
TGTGCCAGCAGTCGACAGGGCGGTGCCGAGCAGTACTTC
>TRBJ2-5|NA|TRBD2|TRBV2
CASKGLAGETQYF
TGTGCCAGCAAGGGCCTAGCGGGAGAGACCCAGTACTTC
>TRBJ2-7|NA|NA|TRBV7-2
CASSLLRVSYEQYF
TGTGCCAGCAGCTTGTTGAGGGTATCCTACGAGCAGTACTTC
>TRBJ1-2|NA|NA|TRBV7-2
CASRGQLSYGYTF
TGTGCCAGCAGGGGGCAGCTTAGCTATGGCTACACCTTC
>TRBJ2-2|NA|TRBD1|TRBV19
CASSTLTGPNTGELFF
TGTGCCAGTAGTACTCTGACAGGGCCCAACACCGGGGAGCTGTTTTTT
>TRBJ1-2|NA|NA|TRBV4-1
CASSPMIPRRQGEGYTF
TGCGCCAGCAGCCCGATGATCCCCCGGCGGCAGGGTGAAGGCTACACCTTC
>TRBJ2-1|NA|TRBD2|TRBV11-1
CASSNRGGFFTEQFF
TGTGCCAGCAGCAATCGGGGGGGCTTTTTCACTGAGCAGTTCTTC
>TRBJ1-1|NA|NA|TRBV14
CASSRWLSPGLFNTEAFF
TGTGCCAGCAGCCGGTGGTTAAGTCCAGGGCTCTTTAACACTGAAGCTTTCTTT
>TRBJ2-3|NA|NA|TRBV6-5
CASSYLRGSTDTQYF
TGTGCCAGCAGTTACCTAAGGGGGAGCACAGATACGCAGTATTTT
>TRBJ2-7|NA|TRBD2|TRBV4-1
CASSQDAGLAGVVSQYF
TGCGCCAGCAGCCAAGATGCCGGGCTAGCGGGAGTCGTTTCGCAGTACTTC
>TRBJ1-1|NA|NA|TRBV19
CASGPWAFF
TGTGCCAGTGGCCCATGGGCTTTCTTT
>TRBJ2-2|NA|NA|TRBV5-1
CASNDNLGGTGELFF
TGCGCCAGCAACGACAACCTAGGGGGCACCGGGGAGCTGTTTTTT
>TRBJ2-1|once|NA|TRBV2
CASSASRVGYEQFF
TGTGCCAGCAGTGCAAGCAGGGTGGGTTATGAGCAGTTCTTC
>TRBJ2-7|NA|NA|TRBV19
CASSSVGHNSYEQYF
TGTGCCAGTAGCAGCGTGGGACATAACTCCTACGAGCAGTACTTC
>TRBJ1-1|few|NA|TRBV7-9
CASSLAENTEAFF
TGTGCCAGCAGCTTGGCGGAGAACACTGAAGCTTTCTTT
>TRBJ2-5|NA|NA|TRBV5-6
CASSFEVAISETQYF
TGTGCCAGCAGCTTTGAAGTAGCGATAAGTGAGACCCAGTACTTC
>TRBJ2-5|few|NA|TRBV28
CASRGRARETQYF
TGTGCCTCTAGGGGCAGGGCGAGGGAGACCCAGTACTTC
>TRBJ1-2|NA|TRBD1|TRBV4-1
CASSQAPGTDYGYTF
TGCGCCAGCAGCCAAGCCCCCGGGACAGACTATGGCTACACCTTC
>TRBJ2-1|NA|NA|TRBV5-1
CASSRNERDEQFF
TGCGCCAGCAGCCGAAACGAGAGGGATGAGCAGTTCTTC
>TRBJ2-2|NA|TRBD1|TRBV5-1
CASSPAGTANTGELFF
TGCGCCAGCAGCCCGGCCGGGACAGCGAACACCGGGGAGCTGTTTTTT
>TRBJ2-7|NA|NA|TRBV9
CASSVTGHSYEQYF
TGTGCCAGCAGCGTTACTGGGCACAGCTACGAGCAGTACTTC
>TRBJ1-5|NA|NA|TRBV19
CASSGRQVGQPQHF
TGTGCCAGTAGTGGCCGACAGGTAGGTCAGCCCCAGCATTTT
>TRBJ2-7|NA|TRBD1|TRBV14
CASSPRTGSYEQYF
TGTGCCAGCAGCCCCCGGACAGGCTCCTACGAGCAGTACTTC
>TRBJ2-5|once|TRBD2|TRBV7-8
CASSWNSGGAETQYF
TGTGCCAGCAGCTGGAATAGCGGGGGGGCCGAGACCCAGTACTTC
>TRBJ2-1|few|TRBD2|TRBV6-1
CASSEAQWRTSANEQFF
TGTGCCAGCAGTGAAGCGCAATGGAGGACTAGCGCTAATGAGCAGTTCTTC
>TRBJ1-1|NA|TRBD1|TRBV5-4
CASSAGTGLNTEAFF
TGTGCCAGCAGCGCGGGGACAGGGCTGAACACTGAAGCTTTCTTT
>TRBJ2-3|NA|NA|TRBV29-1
CSLTGNTDTQYF
TGCAGCCTCACGGGGAACACAGATACGCAGTATTTT
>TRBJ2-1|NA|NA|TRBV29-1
CSVASYNEQFF
TGCAGCGTTGCCTCCTATAATGAGCAGTTCTTC
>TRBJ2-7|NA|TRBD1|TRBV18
CASSPRTGAREQYF
TGTGCCAGCTCACCACGGACAGGGGCCAGGGAGCAGTACTTC
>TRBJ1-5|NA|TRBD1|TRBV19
CASRSWTGGGDSNQPQHF
TGTGCCAGTAGGAGCTGGACAGGGGGCGGAGATAGCAATCAGCCCCAGCATTTT
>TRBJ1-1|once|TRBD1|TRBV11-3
CASSRGLGTEAFF
TGTGCCAGCAGCAGGGGGCTCGGGACTGAAGCTTTCTTT
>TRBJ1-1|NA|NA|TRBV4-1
CASRGLSMNTEAFF
TGCGCCAGCCGGGGTTTAAGCATGAACACTGAAGCTTTCTTT